A single sample gave rise to the 29 T cell receptor beta chains below, sequenced in a study of glioma-infiltrating T cells. The iRepertoire nested amplicon-rescue multiplex PCR amplified TCR alpha and beta CDR3s from RNA. One entry per CDR3 protein, called by TCRdb with MiXCR from the multiplex PCR reads. Here the sample spans around 100,000 distinct CDR3 sequences, 25% to 35% being singletons. The sequenced sample was glioma tissue, nonneoplastic brain tissue, or PBMCs (not recorded which). Receptor source: a human donor with low-grade glioma or glioblastoma, undergoing nonglioma brain surgery, or in good health (not recorded which).

This clonotype was picked up many times. The chain has TRBV20-1 and TRBJ2-7; D unclear. Per the germline V gene, CDR1 is DFQATT and CDR2 is SNEGSKA (reference sequence). The CDR3 spans 13 residues. V dropped 6 bases and J dropped 7 bases, with 19 bases sitting between them. The CDR3 reads CSAKPDWLLEQYF. DNA of the CDR3: TGCAGTGCAAAACCTGACTGGCTCTTGGAGCAGTACTTC.

This clonotype occurred once. The chain links TRBV10-3 to TRBJ2-7; D assignment may be TRBD1 or TRBD2 (5 bases each). Germline CDR1 reads ENHRY; CDR2 reads SYGVKD. CDR3 size: 15 residues. The V end lost 6 bases, the J end lost 0 bases, and 15 bases lay between the germline ends. CDR3 nucleotides: TGTGCCATCAGCAGCCGGGACGTTAGCTCCTACGAGCAGTACTTC. This encodes CAISSRDVSSYEQYF.

This clonotype was detected ten times or more. This rearrangement joins TRBV6-1 to TRBJ2-7; no reliable D call. CDR1 and CDR2 from the germline V gene are MNHNS and SASEGT. V shed 1 base and J shed 6 bases, with 10 bases lying between them. The CDR3 loop spans 13 amino acids. CDR3 residues: CASSEEAPPEQYF. The DNA of the CDR3 is TGTGCCAGCAGTGAAGAGGCCCCCCCCGAGCAGTACTTC.

A remark on this clonotype: A read error is possible here, since a much larger clone lies one base away. The J gene is TRBJ1-5, the V gene TRBV2; D remains unclear. The CDR3 totals 13 residues. Germline CDR1 SNHLY, CDR2 FYNNEI. Trimming shortened V by 8 bases and J by 5 bases, and 13 bases separated the two germline ends. The CDR3 here is CASGLQEDQPQHF. As DNA, the CDR3 is TGTGCCAGCGGTTTGCAGGAGGATCAGCCCCAGCATTTT.

This rearrangement joins TRBV12-3 or TRBV12-4 to TRBJ2-3; tentative D call: TRBD2 (7 bases). Deletions cut 6 bases from V and 3 bases from J, with 13 bases between. The length of the CDR3 is 14 residues. CDR3 DNA: TGTGCCAGCAGCTGGGGAGGGGGGACAGATACGCAGTATTTT. Its translation is CASSWGGGTDTQYF.

Turning to this clonotype: This may arise from a read error, as a much more abundant clone is one base away. The gene calls are TRBV4-3 and TRBJ1-6; no reliable D call. Germline-derived CDR1 and CDR2 are LGHNA and YSLEER. CDR3 length equals 13 residues. The CDR3 nucleotides read TGCGCCAGCAGCCAAGATTGGAATTCATCCCTCCACTTT. Its protein is CASSQDWNSSLHF.

Notes on this clonotype: A much more abundant neighbour one base away suggests this may be a read error. The genes are TRBV6-1 and TRBJ1-5; D is unclear. Trimming removed 1 base from V and 6 bases from J, with 10 bases in between. This CDR3 has 14 residues. CDR1 and CDR2 (germline): MNHNS, SASEGT. The CDR3 region is CASSEVGRTQPQHF. In nucleotides, the CDR3 is TGTGCCAGCAGTGAAGTCGGACGCACTCAGCCCCAGCATTTT.

A few counts support this clonotype. This chain joins TRBV6-1 and TRBJ1-3, with no clear D. The CDR3 length is 14 residues. Germline V gene data show CDR1 as MNHNS and CDR2 as SASEGT. V lost 5 bases, J lost 0 bases, and 8 bases lay in between. The CDR3 sequence: CASSSPSSGNTIYF. The CDR3 nucleotides are TGTGCCAGCAGTTCCCCGAGCTCTGGAAACACCATATATTTT.

This clonotype was seen ten or more times. The J gene is TRBJ1-5, the V gene TRBV20-1; D is possibly TRBD1 (6 bases). Germline CDR1 reads DFQATT; CDR2 reads SNEGSKA (reference sequence). The ends were cut back, 2 bases at V and 2 bases at J, with 13 bases in the middle. The CDR3 length is 15 residues. In nucleotides, the CDR3 is TGCAGTGCTAGACAGGGGAGGGTCGGCAATCAGCCCCAGCATTTT. Translating gives CSARQGRVGNQPQHF.

There are many counts of this clonotype. The V call is TRBV4-1, the J call TRBJ2-1; D may correspond to TRBD1 or TRBD2 (5 bases each). V dropped 0 bases and J dropped 8 bases, with 14 bases sitting between them. The CDR3 is 15 residues long. Germline V lookup: CDR1 MGHRA, CDR2 YSYEKL. The CDR3 nucleotides read TGCGCCAGCAGCCAAGATCGTTCTGGGGGAGATGAGCAGTTCTTC. Protein: CASSQDRSGGDEQFF.

This clonotype occurred many times. This sequence joins TRBV4-3 and TRBJ2-3; TRBD2 matches at 11 bases. This CDR3 is built from 16 residues. Germline V lookup: CDR1 LGHNA, CDR2 YSLEER. Trimming removed 2 bases from V and 3 bases from J; junction bases left unmatched: 4. CDR3 in DNA: TGCGCCAGCAGCCAATTAGCGGGGGGGCGAACAGATACGCAGTATTTT. Protein product: CASSQLAGGRTDTQYF.

This sequence joins TRBV7-9 and TRBJ1-3; D uncertain. Trimming pared 8 bases from V and 0 bases from J, leaving 11 bases between. The CDR3 is made up of 14 amino acids. Per the germline V gene, CDR1 is SEHNR and CDR2 is FQNEAQ (reference sequence). The DNA of the CDR3 is TGTGCCAGCGGCCAAGTGTTCTCTGGAAACACCATATATTTT. It yields the protein CASGQVFSGNTIYF.

In its sample, this clonotype was seen many times. J is TRBJ2-7 and V is TRBV4-3; unclear D gene. The germline V and J ends were trimmed by 0 bases and 4 bases, with 7 bases remaining between them. This CDR3 spans 13 amino acids. Germline V gene lookup returns CDR1 LGHNA and CDR2 YSLEER. CDR3 nucleotide sequence: TGCGCCAGCAGCCAAGAAGAAGGGTACGAGCAGTACTTC. Protein: CASSQEEGYEQYF.

There are a few counts of this clonotype. This chain links TRBV5-1 with TRBJ2-1, with D unclear. V lost 2 bases and J 0 bases, leaving 12 bases between the germline ends. The CDR3 spans 16 residues. Germline V lookup: CDR1 SGHRS, CDR2 YFSETQ. The CDR3 loop is CASSLSASSSYNEQFF. Written as DNA, the CDR3 is TGCGCCAGCAGCTTATCAGCGTCGAGCTCCTACAATGAGCAGTTCTTC.

Many counts were recorded for this clonotype. This chain links TRBV18 with TRBJ1-2, with TRBD1 matching 7 bases. J lost 8 bases, V lost 5 bases, and 5 bases had no gene match. The CDR3 runs to 12 residues. Germline lookup yields CDR1 KGHSH and CDR2 LQKENI. CDR3 DNA: TGTGCCAGCTCAGACGGGACAGAAGGCTACACCTTC. This translates into CASSDGTEGYTF.

A remark on this clonotype: This may stem from a read error, because a much larger clone lies one nucleotide away. The V and J genes are TRBV19 and TRBJ2-5; D is undetermined. From germline, CDR1 is LNHDA and CDR2 SQIVND (reference sequence). CDR3 length equals 11 residues. The CDR3 DNA sequence: TGTGCCAGTAGTACGTTCGAGACCCAGTGCTTC. This translates into CASSTFETQCF. Supplemented by reference TRBV19 and TRBJ2-5, the full variable domain reads DGGITQSPKYLFRKEGQNVTLSCEQNLNHDAMYWYRQDPGQGLRLIYYSQIVNDFQKGDIAEGYSVSREKKESFPLTVTSAQKNPTAFYLCASSTFETQCFGPGTRLLVL.

This clonotype was seen more than once but under ten times. The rearrangement uses TRBV7-9 and TRBJ2-7; perhaps TRBD1 as D (5 bases). V was shortened by 2 bases and J by 2 bases, with 7 bases between the two germline ends. The germline V gene encodes CDR1 SEHNR and CDR2 FQNEAQ (reference sequence). The CDR3 has 13 residues. The CDR3 nucleotides read TGTGCCAGCAGCTTATCAGGGACCTACGAGCAGTACTTC. Protein: CASSLSGTYEQYF.

This clonotype was recorded at least ten times. This CDR3 reads CASTTAAREETQYF. The CDR3 nucleotides are TGTGCCAGCACCACCGCGGCCAGGGAAGAGACCCAGTACTTC. V and J are TRBV6-1 and TRBJ2-5, with a possible D match to TRBD1 (5 bases). The CDR3 runs 14 residues. The V and J ends lost 7 bases and 3 bases respectively, with 15 bases between them. Germline V CDR1 and CDR2: MNHNS, SASEGT.

The CDR3 region is CASSQDSSGYTDTQYF. CDR3 sequence (DNA): TGTGCCAGCAGCCAAGATTCTAGCGGATACACAGATACGCAGTATTTT. The chain links TRBV3-1 to TRBJ2-3; 7 bases line up with TRBD2. The trim removed 0 bases at V and 2 bases at J, leaving 5 bases unmatched. This CDR3 has 16 amino acids. CDR1 and CDR2 from the germline V gene are LGHDT and YNNKEL (reference sequence).

This clonotype was found many times. The V gene is TRBV6-2 or TRBV6-3, the J gene TRBJ1-2; 10 nucleotides align to TRBD1. J was trimmed by 9 bases and V by 3 bases; bases with no gene match: 7. The CDR3 runs 14 residues. CDR1 is MNHEY and CDR2 is SVGEGT in the germline V gene. This chain's CDR3 is CASSYPGDRGSYTF. The CDR3 coding sequence is TGTGCCAGCAGTTATCCCGGGGACAGGGGAAGCTACACCTTC.

This clonotype showed up many times. The rearrangement links TRBV20-1 to TRBJ2-3; D might be TRBD2 (6 bases). Germline V CDR1 and CDR2: DFQATT, SNEGSKA (reference sequence). CDR3 length: 15 amino acids. The V gene lost 2 bases and the J gene lost 1 base, with 13 bases spanning the gap. The CDR3 DNA is TGCAGTGCTAGACAGTTGCGGGGTGGCACAGATACGCAGTATTTT. This sequence encodes CSARQLRGGTDTQYF.

At least ten counts were recorded for this clonotype. This chain uses TRBV28 with TRBJ1-2; tentative D call: TRBD1 (5 bases). The CDR3 has 12 residues. Trimming took 7 bases from V and 2 from J, leaving 8 bases between them. In germline, CDR1 is MDHEN, CDR2 SYDVKM. The CDR3 sequence: CASMEGNYGYTF. In DNA form, the CDR3 reads TGTGCCAGCATGGAGGGGAACTATGGCTACACCTTC.

This clonotype has at least ten counts. The chain joins TRBV27 to TRBJ2-3; D remains unclear. This CDR3 region has 13 residues. V lost 2 bases and J lost 11, with 14 bases in between. The germline V gene encodes CDR1 MNHEY and CDR2 SMNVEV (reference sequence). This chain's CDR3 is CASSLRPTTGQYF. Written as DNA, the CDR3 is TGTGCCAGCAGTTTACGACCCACAACTGGGCAGTATTTT.

The table lists this clonotype with a few counts. The chain employs TRBV29-1 and TRBJ2-5; TRBD1 aligns across 8 bases. This CDR3 comprises 13 residues. Germline-derived CDR1 and CDR2 are SQVTM and ANQGSEA. The trim removed 1 base at V and 5 bases at J, leaving 3 bases unmatched. The CDR3 loop reads CSVEARGLETQYF. The CDR3 nucleotides read TGCAGCGTTGAAGCCAGGGGGCTGGAGACCCAGTACTTC.

This clonotype appeared many times. The chain is built from TRBV7-2 and TRBJ2-3, with D hard to call. V was cut by 4 bases and J by 0 bases, with 11 bases left in between. The CDR3 is 15 residues long. Germline loops: CDR1 SGHTA, CDR2 FQGNSA. CDR3 in DNA: TGTGCCAGCAGCTCTCGTACACCCAGCACAGATACGCAGTATTTT. Translating gives CASSSRTPSTDTQYF. Looking up the rest from reference TRBV7-2 and TRBJ2-3 gives the full variable domain: GAGVSQSPSNKVTEKGKDVELRCDPISGHTALYWYRQSLGQGLEFLIYFQGNSAPDKSGLPSDRFSAERTGGSVSTLTIQRTQQEDSAVYLCASSSRTPSTDTQYFGPGTRLTVL.

V gene TRBV18 combines with J gene TRBJ2-5; no reliable D call. The V gene's germline CDR1 is KGHSH and CDR2 LQKENI. The CDR3 loop spans 13 amino acids. V was cut by 8 bases and J by 0 bases, with 10 bases left in between. The CDR3 DNA is TGTGCCAGCGCCCGGTGTTACCAAGAGACCCAGTACTTC. Translation gives CASARCYQETQYF.

Remarks on this clonotype: The conserved closing phenylalanine or tryptophan is absent in this CDR3, likely reflecting a read error. No DNA is shown, since the ends of the CDR3 on it are uncertain; the CDR3 is the one TCRdb lists. This chain connects TRBV4-1 to TRBJ2-5; the tabulated D call, TRBD1, remains unverified against the DNA. The germline CDR1 and CDR2 sequences are MGHRA and YSYEKL. Inclusive of both ends, the CDR3 amounts to 10 amino acids. CDR3 sequence reads: CASSQEGHSI.

V gene TRBV4-1 combines with J gene TRBJ2-7; 7 nucleotides agree with TRBD2. The CDR3 runs 18 residues. V was pared by 1 base and J by 5 bases, with 17 bases of the junction left unmatched. The V gene's germline CDR1 is MGHRA and CDR2 YSYEKL. The CDR3 region has the DNA TGCGCCAGCAGCCAAGGTTATCGCCCGGTCGGGGGGATCCACGAGCAGTACTTC. Protein product: CASSQGYRPVGGIHEQYF.

J is TRBJ2-5 and V is TRBV30, with 7 positions matching TRBD1. Germline values: CDR1 GTSNPN, CDR2 SVGIG (reference sequence). This CDR3 is built from 12 residues. The CDR3 nucleotides are TGTACCTTTGGGACAGAAGTTGAGACCCAGTACTTC. It encodes CTFGTEVETQYF.